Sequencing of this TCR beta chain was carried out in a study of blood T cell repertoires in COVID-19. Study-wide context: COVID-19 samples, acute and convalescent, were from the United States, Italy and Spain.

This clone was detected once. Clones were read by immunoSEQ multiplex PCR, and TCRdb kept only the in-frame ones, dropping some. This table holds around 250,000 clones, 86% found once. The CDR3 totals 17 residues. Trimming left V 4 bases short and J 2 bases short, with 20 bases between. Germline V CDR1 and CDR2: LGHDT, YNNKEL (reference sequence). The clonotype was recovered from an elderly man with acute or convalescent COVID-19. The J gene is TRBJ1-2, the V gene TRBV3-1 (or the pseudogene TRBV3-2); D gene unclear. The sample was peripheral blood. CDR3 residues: CASSPYPKDKENYGYTF. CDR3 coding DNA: TGTGCCAGCAGCCCATATCCGAAAGATAAGGAGAACTATGGCTACACCTTC.